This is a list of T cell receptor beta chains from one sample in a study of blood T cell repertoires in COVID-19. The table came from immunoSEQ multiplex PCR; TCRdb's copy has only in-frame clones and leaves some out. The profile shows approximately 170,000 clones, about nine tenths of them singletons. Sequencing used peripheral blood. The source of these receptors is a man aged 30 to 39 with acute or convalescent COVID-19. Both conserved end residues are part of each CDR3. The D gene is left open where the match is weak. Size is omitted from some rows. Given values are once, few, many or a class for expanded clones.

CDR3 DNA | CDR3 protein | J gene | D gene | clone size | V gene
TGCGCCAGCAGCTTGGCCTTAACAGGGAAAGAGACCCAGTACTTC | CASSLALTGKETQYF | TRBJ2-5 | . | . | TRBV5-1
TGCAGCGTCCAGGGATCTTCGAATTCACCCCTCCACTTT | CSVQGSSNSPLHF | TRBJ1-6 | . | . | TRBV29-1
TGTGCCAGCAGACGAACCAGGGGCTCTGGAAACACCATATATTTT | CASRRTRGSGNTIYF | TRBJ1-3 | . | . | TRBV6-5
TGCGCCAGCAGCCCCTCAGCGTATAGCACAGATACGCAGTATTTT | CASSPSAYSTDTQYF | TRBJ2-3 | . | once | TRBV5-1
TGTGCCAGCAGCCCCCAGGTAGCGGGAGATACGCAGTATTTT | CASSPQVAGDTQYF | TRBJ2-3 | TRBD2 | . | TRBV9
TGTGCCAGCAGTGGGAGACAGGGCCCGAACACCGGGGAGCTGTTTTTT | CASSGRQGPNTGELFF | TRBJ2-2 | TRBD1 | . | TRBV9
TGCGCCAGCAGCTTGGAGGCAGGGAAAGGGTCACCCCTCCACTTT | CASSLEAGKGSPLHF | TRBJ1-6 | . | . | TRBV5-1
TGTGCCAGCAGCGCGAATCCAGTTAATTCACCCCTCCACTTT | CASSANPVNSPLHF | TRBJ1-6 | . | . | TRBV9
TGTGCCAGCAGCCAACCTTTAACAGGGAACACCGGGGAGCTGTTTTTT | CASSQPLTGNTGELFF | TRBJ2-2 | . | . | TRBV3-1/TRBV3-2
TGTGCCAGCAGCCAGCAGGGTTTGTACAATGAGCAGTTCTTC | CASSQQGLYNEQFF | TRBJ2-1 | . | . | TRBV3-1/TRBV3-2
TGTGCCAGTAGTAAAGCAGACCAGGCCTCCTACGAGCAGTACTTC | CASSKADQASYEQYF | TRBJ2-7 | . | . | TRBV19
TGTGCCAGCAGCCAAGGACAGGGGAACACCGGGGAGCTGTTTTTT | CASSQGQGNTGELFF | TRBJ2-2 | TRBD1 | once | TRBV7-3
TGCAGTGCTAGTCATACAGGGACAACGTTTGGCTACACCTTC | CSASHTGTTFGYTF | TRBJ1-2 | . | . | TRBV20-1
TGTGCCAGCAGCTCAATACAGGGAAACGAGCAGTACTTC | CASSSIQGNEQYF | TRBJ2-7 | . | . | TRBV7-2
TGTGCCAGCAGCTTATTGACAGGGGGAAGGACAGATACGCAGTATTTT | CASSLLTGGRTDTQYF | TRBJ2-3 | TRBD1 | . | TRBV11-1
TGCGCCAGCAGCGCCAGGAAAACTAACTATGGCTACACCTTC | CASSARKTNYGYTF | TRBJ1-2 | . | few | TRBV5-1
TGTGCCAGCAGTTTAACAGGGGGCTGGGATGAAAAACTGTTTTTT | CASSLTGGWDEKLFF | TRBJ1-4 | TRBD1 | . | TRBV27
TGTGCCTGGAGTGTATCCGGGGTTTTGGGAAAACTGTTTTTT | CAWSVSGVLGKLFF | TRBJ1-4 | . | . | TRBV30
TGTGCCAGCGGCCCACAGGGGGCGCGGGCCAGGGAGCTGTTTTTT | CASGPQGARARELFF | TRBJ2-2 | TRBD1 | . | TRBV6-5
TGTGCCAGCAGCCCAAGTCCCGGGACAGGGGTTCAGCCCCAGCATTTT | CASSPSPGTGVQPQHF | TRBJ1-5 | TRBD1 | . | TRBV11-2
TGTGCCAGCAGTGATCGGACAGGGGGCAACTATGGCTACACCTTC | CASSDRTGGNYGYTF | TRBJ1-2 | TRBD1 | . | TRBV6-1
TGTGCCAGCAGTTCTATACATAATTCACCCCTCCACTTT | CASSSIHNSPLHF | TRBJ1-6 | . | . | TRBV28
TGTGCCACCAGCACAGGGGGCTTAACAGATACGCAGTATTTT | CATSTGGLTDTQYF | TRBJ2-3 | TRBD1 | . | TRBV24-1
TGTGCCATCAGTGAGGACAAATACGACAGTCAAGAGACCCAGTACTTC | CAISEDKYDSQETQYF | TRBJ2-5 | . | . | TRBV10-3
TGTGCCAGCAGCGTAAGCGGGGGTAACGGGGAGCTGTTTTTT | CASSVSGGNGELFF | TRBJ2-2 | TRBD2 | many | TRBV9
TGTGCCAGCAGCTTTTTGGGAGGGAATTCACCCCTCCACTTT | CASSFLGGNSPLHF | TRBJ1-6 | . | once | TRBV6-1
TGTGCCAGCGGACCTAGCGGCACAGATACGCAGTATTTT | CASGPSGTDTQYF | TRBJ2-3 | . | . | TRBV11-3
TGTGCCAGCAGCTTGGGACAGGGGTCCCAGCATTTT | CASSLGQGSQHF | TRBJ1-5 | TRBD1 | . | TRBV5-6
TGTGCCAGCAGCGCCTGGACAGGGGGTGGTGGCTACACCTTC | CASSAWTGGGGYTF | TRBJ1-2 | TRBD1 | . | TRBV5-5
TGTGCCAGCAGTGAAGCGCTTCGAGGCTCGTTGATGGGCTACACCTTC | CASSEALRGSLMGYTF | TRBJ1-2 | . | once | TRBV6-1
TGCGCCAGCGCCAGCGGGAGGGCCGCAGATACGCAGTATTTT | CASASGRAADTQYF | TRBJ2-3 | TRBD2 | . | TRBV10-1
TGTGCCAGCGGACTGTATAATTCACCCCTCCACTTT | CASGLYNSPLHF | TRBJ1-6 | . | . | TRBV12-3/TRBV12-4
TGTGCCAGCTCACCTTCCGGGACAGGGGCGGTACGTGGCTACACCTTC | CASSPSGTGAVRGYTF | TRBJ1-2 | TRBD1 | . | TRBV18
TGTGCCAGCAGCTTTGGACAGGGGGCAAACACCATATATTTT | CASSFGQGANTIYF | TRBJ1-3 | TRBD1 | . | TRBV3-1/TRBV3-2
TGTGCCAGTAGTACACAGGGAAACAATTCACCCCTCCACTTT | CASSTQGNNSPLHF | TRBJ1-6 | . | . | TRBV19
TGTGCCAGCAGTGAATTTACAGCCCAAGCCCGCTACACCTTC | CASSEFTAQARYTF | TRBJ1-2 | . | once | TRBV6-1
TGTGCCAGCAGTTTGGGACAGGGGATCTATGGCTACACCTTC | CASSLGQGIYGYTF | TRBJ1-2 | TRBD1 | . | TRBV28
TGTGCCAGCAGCCAAGCCCAGGTGCCCGGATATGGCTACACCTTC | CASSQAQVPGYGYTF | TRBJ1-2 | . | . | TRBV3-1/TRBV3-2
TGTGCCAGCAGCTACTCGGGGGAAGCTTTCTTT | CASSYSGEAFF | TRBJ1-1 | . | . | TRBV5-6
TGCAGTGCTAGTAGGACAGGGCTTCAGCCCCAGCATTTT | CSASRTGLQPQHF | TRBJ1-5 | TRBD1 | . | TRBV20-1
TGTGCCAGCAGCTTGGGACAGGGGCCCACAGATACGCAGTATTTT | CASSLGQGPTDTQYF | TRBJ2-3 | TRBD1 | . | TRBV7-9
TGTGCCAGCAGCTTCTCCGGGGGATTAAACACCGGGGAGCTGTTTTTT | CASSFSGGLNTGELFF | TRBJ2-2 | . | . | TRBV7-8
TGTGCCAGTATCAGCGGGGGAAACACCGGGGAGCTGTTTTTT | CASISGGNTGELFF | TRBJ2-2 | TRBD2 | . | TRBV19